The clone carrying this T cell receptor beta chain was counted at least ten times. Its specificity is unknown. The CDR3 sequence is 15 residues long. Per germline, CDR1 LNHDA and CDR2 SQIVND (reference sequence). Germline trimming cut 6 bases from V and 0 bases from J; bases unmatched to any gene: 5. Molecular barcoded adaptors covering alpha/delta and beta/gamma chains were used on 400 ng RNA. Using its own MiXCR run on the reads, TCRdb lists one record per CDR3 protein. This repertoire shows tens of thousands of distinct CDR3 sequences, under 20% found once; its top ten account for about 14%. The record originates from a study of read filtering for tumor transcriptome and immune sequencing. On the study more broadly: Patients were some 16 male and some 13 female, mean age around 66 years, range about 45 to 85. TCR-mapped reads were about 4.05 to 11 million with IR-seq versus about 85 to 1,300 with RNA-seq. Findings of the study overall: Without single-read clonotypes, shared clonotype proportions correlated more between IR-seq and RNA-seq. RNA-seq captured clonotypes less deeply and reliably than IR-seq.

This TCR came from a donor at least 40 years old with multiple myeloma. Sequenced: a population of CD138-negative cells sorted from bone marrow. The chain carries TRBV19 and TRBJ1-1, with 9 bases matching TRBD1. CDR3 region: CASSPTGGMNTEAFF. The CDR3 DNA follows: TGTGCCAGTAGCCCGACAGGGGGAATGAACACTGAAGCTTTCTTT. The variable domain in full, completed from reference TRBV19 and TRBJ1-1, reads DGGITQSPKYLFRKEGQNVTLSCEQNLNHDAMYWYRQDPGQGLRLIYYSQIVNDFQKGDIAEGYSVSREKKESFPLTVTSAQKNPTAFYLCASSPTGGMNTEAFFGQGTRLTVV.